A selection of T cell receptor beta chains follows, all from one sample in a study of blood T cell repertoires in COVID-19. Data came from immunoSEQ multiplex PCR; TCRdb stores just in-frame clones and leaves some out. The repertoire has over 450,000 clones, roughly nine tenths of them found once; the top ten carry roughly 7.4%. What was sequenced was peripheral blood. These receptors all stem from a woman between 45 and 60 years old with COVID-19, enrolled during active disease. The CDR3 runs from the conserved cysteine through the conserved F or W. D genes are given only for firm matches. Size values are once, few and many counts, or a class for expanded clones, and some rows have none.

. TRBJ1-5 . TRBV9 CASNEAGGLQPQHF TGTGCCAGCAACGAGGCGGGGGGACTACAGCCCCAGCATTTT
. TRBJ2-3 TRBD1 TRBV30 CAWSEDRVTDTQYF TGTGCCTGGAGTGAGGACAGGGTGACAGATACGCAGTATTTT
once TRBJ2-5 . TRBV9 CASSVRGTETQYF TGTGCCAGCAGCGTCCGGGGGACGGAGACCCAGTACTTC
. TRBJ1-2 TRBD1 TRBV6-5 CASMLLQGNYGYTF TGTGCCAGCATGCTGTTACAGGGGAACTATGGCTACACCTTC
. TRBJ2-7 TRBD1 TRBV5-1 CASSLTGGLEQYF TGCGCCAGCAGCCTGACAGGGGGACTCGAGCAGTACTTC
. TRBJ2-2 TRBD2 TRBV5-1 CASSLAPSGGAPGELFF TGCGCCAGCAGCTTGGCCCCTAGCGGGGGGGCACCCGGGGAGCTGTTTTTT
. TRBJ1-2 TRBD1 TRBV2 CASSAGQLGGNYGYTF TGTGCCAGCAGCGCGGGACAGCTGGGGGGAAACTATGGCTACACCTTC
. TRBJ2-7 TRBD2 TRBV5-6 CASSDTGTSGYEQYF TGTGCCAGCAGCGATACCGGGACTAGCGGTTACGAGCAGTACTTC
. TRBJ2-7 TRBD2 TRBV6-6 CASSPTSGGHWAYEQYF TGTGCCAGCAGTCCGACTAGCGGGGGCCACTGGGCCTACGAGCAGTACTTC
. TRBJ2-1 TRBD2 TRBV7-2 CASSRRTSGGRNEQFF TGTGCCAGCAGCCGTAGGACTAGCGGGGGCCGCAATGAGCAGTTCTTC
few TRBJ1-4 . TRBV19 CASSIGREDKLFF TGTGCCAGTAGTATAGGGAGGGAAGATAAACTGTTTTTT
. TRBJ1-2 . TRBV5-6 CASSLPSDRKPLFDGYTF TGTGCCAGCAGCTTGCCGTCAGACAGGAAACCTTTGTTCGATGGCTACACCTTC
. TRBJ1-1 . TRBV30 CAWSVAVNTEAFF TGTGCCTGGAGTGTAGCCGTGAACACTGAAGCTTTCTTT
. TRBJ1-5 TRBD1 TRBV5-1 CASSLGTGADQPQHF TGCGCCAGCAGCTTGGGCACAGGGGCTGATCAGCCCCAGCATTTT
few TRBJ1-2 TRBD1 TRBV10-3 CAISESAGGEGYTF TGTGCCATCAGTGAGTCGGCAGGGGGAGAAGGCTACACCTTC
. TRBJ1-6 TRBD1 TRBV18 CASSPDRVNNSPLHF TGTGCCAGCTCACCGGACAGGGTGAATAATTCACCCCTCCACTTT
. TRBJ2-3 TRBD2 TRBV3-1/TRBV3-2 CASSSLAGGLRVTDTQYF TGTGCCAGCAGCTCACTAGCGGGGGGGCTCAGAGTCACAGATACGCAGTATTTT
. TRBJ2-1 TRBD2 TRBV3-1/TRBV3-2 CASRVTSGGAGEQFF TGTGCCAGCAGGGTGACTAGCGGGGGGGCCGGTGAGCAGTTCTTC
. TRBJ2-1 TRBD2 TRBV3-1/TRBV3-2 CASNLASASGDNEQFF TGTGCCAGCAACCTAGCTTCGGCTAGCGGGGACAATGAGCAGTTCTTC
few TRBJ1-5 . TRBV10-3 CAIRPQGFGNQPQHF TGTGCCATCAGGCCACAGGGTTTCGGTAACCAGCCCCAGCATTTT
. TRBJ2-3 TRBD1 TRBV5-1 CASSPRAPGTGNVDTQYF TGCGCCAGCAGCCCAAGGGCCCCCGGGACAGGGAATGTGGATACGCAGTATTTT
. TRBJ1-1 . TRBV2 CASGRNTEAFF TGTGCCAGCGGGAGGAACACTGAAGCTTTCTTT
. TRBJ1-1 . TRBV11-3 CASSLGGGVQEAFF TGTGCCAGCAGCTTAGGTGGAGGTGTGCAGGAAGCTTTCTTT
. TRBJ2-1 TRBD1 TRBV30 CALTGVYNEQFF TGTGCCTTGACAGGGGTTTACAATGAGCAGTTCTTC
once TRBJ2-7 . TRBV28 CASTNPGYEQYF TGTGCCAGCACCAACCCAGGCTACGAGCAGTACTTC
. TRBJ1-5 . TRBV6-5 CASSLGGGIQPQHF TGTGCCAGCAGCCTAGGGGGGGGCATTCAGCCCCAGCATTTT
. TRBJ2-4 TRBD1 TRBV11-1 CASSPRDRGSDIQYF TGTGCCAGCAGCCCCAGGGACAGGGGTAGCGACATTCAGTACTTC
few TRBJ1-5 . TRBV7-9 CASTPGGDNQPQHF TGTGCCAGCACCCCCGGGGGTGACAATCAGCCCCAGCATTTT
. TRBJ1-1 TRBD1 TRBV6-6 CASSYPDRPGNEAFF TGTGCCAGCAGTTACCCGGACAGGCCGGGCAATGAAGCTTTCTTT
once TRBJ2-7 TRBD1 TRBV28 CASLKGAGYPEQYF TGTGCCAGTCTGAAGGGGGCAGGATATCCCGAGCAGTACTTC
. TRBJ2-1 TRBD2 TRBV5-1 CASSSRHITSGGALRSYNEQFF TGCGCCAGCAGCTCTCGCCATATTACTAGCGGGGGGGCACTACGCTCCTACAATGAGCAGTTCTTC
. TRBJ1-2 . TRBV28 CASRPGTITYGYTF TGTGCCAGCAGACCAGGGACAATCACGTATGGCTACACCTTC
. TRBJ1-1 TRBD1 TRBV5-4 CASSSKPTGVGTEAFF TGTGCCAGCAGCTCCAAACCGACAGGGGTCGGCACTGAAGCTTTCTTT
. TRBJ1-5 TRBD1 TRBV12-3/TRBV12-4 CASSYRGRQHF TGTGCCAGCAGTTACAGGGGGCGACAGCATTTT
once TRBJ2-7 . TRBV5-1 CASSAQGWYEQYF TGCGCCAGCTCGGCACAGGGCTGGTACGAGCAGTACTTC
. TRBJ1-2 TRBD1 TRBV3-1/TRBV3-2 CASSPDRGSPWGYTF TGTGCCAGCAGCCCTGACAGGGGATCGCCTTGGGGCTACACCTTC
. TRBJ2-7 . TRBV11-2 CASSSQRVGQGEQYF TGTGCCAGCAGCTCCCAGCGCGTAGGCCAGGGGGAGCAGTACTTC
once TRBJ1-6 . TRBV12-5 CASGKGSGGANSPLHF TGTGCTAGTGGTAAGGGGTCTGGCGGGGCCAATTCACCCCTCCACTTT
. TRBJ2-5 . TRBV5-1 CASSLFPGETQYF TGCGCCAGCAGCCTCTTTCCAGGGGAGACCCAGTACTTC
. TRBJ2-3 . TRBV4-2 CASSQDAGGPSDTQYF TGTGCCAGCAGCCAAGATGCCGGGGGGCCGTCAGATACGCAGTATTTT
. TRBJ2-7 . TRBV5-1 CASSFRSGALSSYEQYF TGCGCCAGCAGCTTTCGCTCGGGAGCCTTGAGCTCCTACGAGCAGTACTTC
once TRBJ1-5 . TRBV13 CASSLGGQPQHF TGTGCCAGCAGCCTTGGCGGACAGCCCCAGCATTTT
. TRBJ1-2 TRBD1 TRBV10-3 CAISESGGTVYGYTF TGTGCCATCAGTGAATCAGGGGGGACTGTCTATGGCTACACCTTC
. TRBJ1-1 . TRBV7-2 CASSFKWANTEAFF TGTGCCAGCAGCTTTAAGTGGGCGAACACTGAAGCTTTCTTT
. TRBJ2-3 TRBD2 TRBV6-5 CASTQRGETDTQYF TGTGCCAGCACACAGCGGGGGGAAACAGATACGCAGTATTTT
. TRBJ2-1 . TRBV12-3/TRBV12-4 CASSLILYNEQFF TGTGCCAGCAGTTTAATCCTCTACAATGAGCAGTTCTTC
. TRBJ1-4 . TRBV6-5 CASRRDPEEEKLFF TGTGCCAGCCGCCGGGATCCCGAGGAGGAAAAACTGTTTTTT
. TRBJ1-2 TRBD1 TRBV28 CASSLPGQGAGGYTF TGTGCCAGCAGTTTACCCGGACAGGGGGCGGGAGGCTACACCTTC
. TRBJ1-3 . TRBV29-1 CSVPLGVYSGNTIYF TGCAGCGTCCCTCTCGGGGTCTACTCTGGAAACACCATATATTTT